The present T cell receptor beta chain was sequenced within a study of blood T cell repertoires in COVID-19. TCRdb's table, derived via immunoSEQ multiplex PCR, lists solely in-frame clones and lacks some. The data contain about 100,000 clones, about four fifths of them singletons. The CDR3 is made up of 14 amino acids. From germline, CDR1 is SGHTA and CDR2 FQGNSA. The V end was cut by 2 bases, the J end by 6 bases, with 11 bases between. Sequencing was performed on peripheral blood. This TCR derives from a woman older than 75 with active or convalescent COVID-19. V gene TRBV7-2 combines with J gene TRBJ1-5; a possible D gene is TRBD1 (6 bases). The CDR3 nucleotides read TGTGCCAGCAGCTTAAAAGGGGGTGTTCAGCCCCAGCATTTT. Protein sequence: CASSLKGGVQPQHF.